Following are 25 T cell receptor beta chains from one sample sequenced in a study of blood T cell repertoires in COVID-19. Sequenced by immunoSEQ multiplex PCR; TCRdb stores in-frame clones only, minus some. The data show around 120,000 clones, roughly 79% seen once. The sequencing input was peripheral blood. These receptors all come from an older man with acute or convalescent COVID-19.

Ten or more counts support this clone. This chain links TRBV7-3 with TRBJ2-2; D might be TRBD2 (6 bases). Germline CDR1 SGHTA, CDR2 FQGTGA. CDR3 length equals 17 residues. V was pared by 1 base and J by 6 bases, with 18 bases between. CDR3 coding DNA: TGTGCCAGCAGCTTAAGCGGTGTCGGGGACTGGTCCGGGGAGCTGTTTTTT. Its translation: CASSLSGVGDWSGELFF.

The gene calls are TRBV7-2 and TRBJ1-2, with TRBD1 matching over 7 bases. The V segment lost 5 bases and the J segment 4 bases; nucleotides outside the gene matches: 7. In germline, CDR1 is SGHTA, CDR2 FQGNSA. The CDR3 length is 14 residues. The DNA for the CDR3 is TGTGCCAGCAGCCAATCGACAGGGTTCTATGGCTACACCTTC. It is translated as CASSQSTGFYGYTF.

This sequence joins TRBV7-9 and TRBJ1-2; a possible D gene is TRBD1 (5 bases). This CDR3 has 15 residues. Germline-derived CDR1 and CDR2 are SEHNR and FQNEAQ (reference sequence). Trimming stripped 5 bases from V and 0 bases from J, with 13 bases between. The CDR3 region is CASSPRDGANYGYTF. CDR3 coding DNA: TGTGCCAGCAGCCCGCGGGACGGTGCTAACTATGGCTACACCTTC.

This clone has a handful of counts. The chain has TRBV5-1 and TRBJ1-2; possible D gene TRBD1, 6 bases. Germline V gives CDR1 SGHRS, CDR2 YFSETQ. V was cut by 0 bases and J by 6 bases, with 6 bases left in between. The CDR3 is 12 residues long. The CDR3 region is CASSLDRDGYTF. The CDR3 bases are TGCGCCAGCAGCTTGGACAGGGATGGCTACACCTTC.

This clone showed up just once. CDR3 in amino acids: CASSSRGSQETQYF. The CDR3, as DNA: TGTGCCAGCAGCTCCAGGGGCAGTCAAGAGACCCAGTACTTC. J is TRBJ2-5 and V is TRBV11-2, with D possibly matching TRBD1 (6 bases). Germline CDR1 reads SGHAT; CDR2 reads FQNNGV. The CDR3 has 14 residues. Trimming removed 4 bases from V and 2 bases from J, with 11 bases in between.

V is TRBV5-1 and J is TRBJ1-1; 8 nucleotides match TRBD1. The CDR3 length is 12 residues. V trimming: 4 bases; J trimming: 6 bases; junction bases outside the gene matches: 2. The germline gives CDR1 SGHRS, CDR2 YFSETQ. CDR3 residues: CASSLGQAEAFF. The CDR3 DNA sequence: TGCGCCAGCAGCCTGGGACAGGCTGAAGCTTTCTTT.

The CDR3 here is CASSLSGGSSYNEQFF. CDR3 coding DNA: TGCGCCAGCAGCTTGTCGGGGGGGAGCTCCTACAATGAGCAGTTCTTC. The genes are TRBV5-1 and TRBJ2-1; 8 bases match TRBD2. The CDR3 length is 16 residues. Germline CDR1 and CDR2: SGHRS and YFSETQ. V shed 1 base, J shed 0 bases, and the junction held 3 bases outside the gene matches.

This chain links TRBV5-6 with TRBJ2-1, with D possibly being TRBD1 (6 bases). CDR1 SGHDT and CDR2 YYEEEE come from the germline V gene. Trimming removed 1 base at V and 3 bases at J, with 23 bases between. This CDR3 contains 19 residues. CDR3 sequence: CASSLSRWQGRFLYNEQFF. The CDR3 nucleotides are TGTGCCAGCAGCTTGAGTAGGTGGCAGGGGCGTTTTCTCTACAATGAGCAGTTCTTC.

This clone was observed a handful of times. For the CDR3, the DNA is TGCGCCAGCGGCGCAGGGGGCGCATTAGAGACCCAGTACTTC. This encodes CASGAGGALETQYF. The chain uses TRBV5-1 and TRBJ2-5, with 8 bases lining up with TRBD1. J gave up 4 bases and V 7 bases, and 9 bases lay outside the gene matches. This CDR3 is 14 amino acids long. Germline CDR1 reads SGHRS; CDR2 reads YFSETQ.

The V gene is TRBV6-5, the J gene TRBJ1-3; 7 nucleotides match TRBD1. The CDR3 length is 14 residues. CDR1 and CDR2 (germline): MNHEY, SVGAGI. Trimming removed 2 bases from V and 2 bases from J; junction bases left unmatched: 0. CDR3 DNA sequence: TGTGCCAGCAGTTACGGGACAGCTGGAAACACCATATATTTT. This codes for CASSYGTAGNTIYF.

The chain combines TRBV7-2 with TRBJ1-2, with D possibly being TRBD1 (6 bases). Germline CDR1 is SGHTA and CDR2 is FQGNSA. V dropped 5 bases and J dropped 2 bases, with 9 bases sitting between them. This CDR3 has 13 residues. CDR3 sequence reads: CASSTQGNYGYTF. CDR3 nucleotide sequence: TGTGCCAGCAGCACCCAGGGGAACTATGGCTACACCTTC.

This clone was observed once. V usage is TRBV2 and J usage is TRBJ2-3, with unresolved D. The V and J ends lost 6 bases and 3 bases respectively, with 7 bases between them. The germline V gene has CDR1 SNHLY and CDR2 FYNNEI. The CDR3 has 12 residues. As DNA, the CDR3 is TGTGCCAGCAGACGAGAAACAGATACGCAGTATTTT. Translation gives CASRRETDTQYF.

The rearrangement links TRBV30 to TRBJ2-2; D may be TRBD2 (7 bases). This CDR3 contains 13 residues. Germline-derived CDR1 and CDR2 are GTSNPN and SVGIG (reference sequence). V lost 5 bases and J 9 bases, leaving 16 bases between the germline ends. This CDR3 is CAWSRWGGRELFF. The CDR3 DNA is TGTGCCTGGTCCCGATGGGGGGGCCGGGAGCTGTTTTTT. Full variable domain (rest looked up from reference TRBV30 and TRBJ2-2): SQTIHQWPATLVQPVGSPLSLECTVEGTSNPNLYWYRQAAGRGLQLLFYSVGIGQISSEVPQNLSASRPQDRQFILSSKKLLLSDSGFYLCAWSRWGGRELFFGEGSRLTVL.

V gene TRBV19 combines with J gene TRBJ1-2; no clear D. The CDR3 totals 15 residues. The ends were cut back, 1 base at V and 8 bases at J, with 17 bases in the middle. Germline assignment: CDR1 LNHDA and CDR2 SQIVND (reference sequence). CDR3 sequence reads: CASSIGRTLRAGYTF. Here the CDR3 DNA reads TGTGCCAGTAGTATAGGGAGGACTCTGAGGGCGGGCTACACCTTC.

The V gene is TRBV3-1 (or the pseudogene TRBV3-2), the J gene TRBJ1-4; TRBD1 matches at 8 bases. The junction had 4 bases not matched to a gene; V was cut back by 5 bases and J by 8 bases. The germline gives CDR1 LGHDT, CDR2 YNNKEL (reference sequence). CDR3 length: 13 residues. The CDR3 loop is CASSSYRGEKLFF. The CDR3 bases are TGTGCCAGCAGCTCATACAGGGGGGAAAAACTGTTTTTT.

The CDR3 is CASKATRAGTNEKLFF. The CDR3 bases are TGCGCCAGCAAGGCAACGCGGGCAGGAACTAATGAAAAACTGTTTTTT. This chain connects TRBV4-1 to TRBJ1-4; D is undetermined. The CDR3 runs to 16 residues. V lost 7 bases to trimming and J lost 1 base, with 16 bases between them. Per germline, CDR1 MGHRA and CDR2 YSYEKL.

This clone was seen a handful of times. The chain combines TRBV9 with TRBJ1-2; perhaps TRBD1 as D (5 bases). Per germline, CDR1 SGDLS and CDR2 YYNGEE. This CDR3 spans 12 amino acids. With 0 bases removed from V and 8 bases from J, the gap between germline ends came to 8 bases. CDR3 in amino acids: CASSVGGRGYTF. CDR3 DNA sequence: TGTGCCAGCAGCGTAGGGGGCCGGGGCTACACCTTC.

This sequence joins TRBV19 and TRBJ2-2; possibly TRBD2 for D (5 bases). CDR1 is LNHDA and CDR2 is SQIVND in the germline V gene (reference sequence). The CDR3 extends over 16 amino acids. The germline V and J ends were trimmed by 7 bases and 0 bases, with 15 bases remaining between them. The CDR3 coding sequence is TGTGCCAGTACCACGGAGGACCGATCGAACACCGGGGAGCTGTTTTTT. Protein sequence: CASTTEDRSNTGELFF.

V is TRBV29-1 and J is TRBJ1-4, with a possible D match to TRBD1 (6 bases). Trimming left V 7 bases short and J 4 bases short, with 16 bases between. The germline CDR1 and CDR2 sequences are SQVTM and ANQGSEA. This CDR3 is built from 14 residues. CDR3 sequence (DNA): TGCAGCGCCCAACAGGACAGAAGTAATGAAAAACTGTTTTTT. As protein: CSAQQDRSNEKLFF.

The chain is built from TRBV18 and TRBJ1-4, with TRBD1 matching 7 bases. This CDR3 is 15 amino acids long. In germline, CDR1 is KGHSH, CDR2 LQKENI. V shed 0 bases and J 5 bases; nucleotides not matched to a gene: 3. Here the CDR3 DNA reads TGTGCCAGCTCACCACCGGGACAGTGGAATGAAAAACTGTTTTTT. It encodes CASSPPGQWNEKLFF.

V and J are TRBV6-7 and TRBJ2-1; D may be TRBD2 (5 bases). TRBV6-7 is designated an ORF whose function remains uncertain. The CDR3 contains 13 residues. Trimming took 5 bases from V and 8 from J, leaving 13 bases between them. CDR3 residues: CASSTPPGDEQFF. CDR3 bases: TGTGCCAGCAGTACGCCTCCCGGGGATGAGCAGTTCTTC.

This clone has more than one count but fewer than ten. V and J are TRBV5-6 and TRBJ1-2, with D unresolved. V gave up 0 bases and J gave up 3 bases, with 12 bases separating them. The CDR3 is 15 amino acids. Germline V CDR1 and CDR2: SGHDT, YYEEEE. The CDR3 DNA sequence: TGTGCCAGCAGCTTGGGTCCCTGGCCCGACTATGGCTACACCTTC. This codes for CASSLGPWPDYGYTF. Supplemented by reference TRBV5-6 and TRBJ1-2, the full variable domain reads DAGVTQSPTHLIKTRGQQVTLRCSPKSGHDTVSWYQQALGQGPQFIFQYYEEEERQRGNFPDRFSGHQFPNYSSELNVNALLLGDSALYLCASSLGPWPDYGYTFGSGTRLTVV.

The V and J genes are TRBV7-9 and TRBJ2-1; 8 nucleotides align to TRBD2. J was trimmed by 4 bases and V by 2 bases; bases with no gene match: 10. The CDR3 covers 17 residues. Germline CDR1 SEHNR, CDR2 FQNEAQ (reference sequence). Here the CDR3 reads CASSLSRGGPLYNEQFF. The DNA for the CDR3 is TGTGCCAGCAGCTTATCTCGGGGGGGCCCCCTTTACAATGAGCAGTTCTTC.

The chain employs TRBV7-3 and TRBJ1-5; D is unresolved. Germline V gene data show CDR1 as SGHTA and CDR2 as FQGTGA. V was clipped by 1 base and J by 2 bases, with 12 bases between them. The CDR3 consists of 16 residues. The CDR3 coding sequence is TGTGCCAGCAGCTTAAGCAGCGTTGGAGGCAATCAGCCCCAGCATTTT. Its translation is CASSLSSVGGNQPQHF.

V usage is TRBV18 and J usage is TRBJ2-7; 9 nucleotides agree with TRBD1. Germline trimming cut 3 bases from V and 5 bases from J; bases unmatched to any gene: 2. The germline gives CDR1 KGHSH, CDR2 LQKENI. CDR3 size: 13 residues. The CDR3 nucleotides read TGTGCCAGCTCACCGGGACAGGGTAACGAGCAGTACTTC. This translates into CASSPGQGNEQYF.